These T cell receptor beta chains were read from a single sample in a study of T cells in Graves' hyperthyroidism and ophthalmopathy. MiXCR, run by TCRdb on the multiplex PCR reads, gives a single entry per CDR3 protein. The table lists a few hundred thousand distinct CDR3 sequences, more than 15% of them singletons. Sequencing input: blood. The receptors derive from a woman between 40 and 50 years old with Graves' ophthalmopathy. Each CDR3 is given with its conserved first and last residue. Fields, in order: clone size, D gene, V gene, J gene, CDR3 DNA, CDR3 protein. A D gene is named only where the DNA matches it firmly. Part of the rows lack a size; the others show once, few, many or a class for expanded clones.

abundance: -
d_gene: -
v_gene: TRBV7-2
j_gene: TRBJ2-2
CDR3nt: TGTGCCAGCAGCTCCTACGTGAACACCGGGGAGCTGTTTTTT
CDR3aa: CASSSYVNTGELFF

abundance: many
d_gene: TRBD2
v_gene: TRBV6-2/TRBV6-3
j_gene: TRBJ2-3
CDR3nt: TGTGCCAGCTCTAGCGGGAGATTTACAGATACGCAGTATTTT
CDR3aa: CASSSGRFTDTQYF

abundance: many
d_gene: -
v_gene: TRBV2
j_gene: TRBJ1-2
CDR3nt: TGTGCCAGCAGTGAAAGGGATGGTGGCTACACCTTC
CDR3aa: CASSERDGGYTF

abundance: few
d_gene: -
v_gene: TRBV11-2
j_gene: TRBJ1-3
CDR3nt: TGTGCCAGCAGCTTAGATCTTCGGGGCCTCCCTGGAAACACCATATATTTT
CDR3aa: CASSLDLRGLPGNTIYF

abundance: -
d_gene: TRBD2
v_gene: TRBV7-9
j_gene: TRBJ2-7
CDR3nt: TGTGCCAGCAGCCAGGGACTAGCGGGAGAAGAGGGCTACGAGCAGTACTTC
CDR3aa: CASSQGLAGEEGYEQYF

abundance: few
d_gene: -
v_gene: TRBV6-1
j_gene: TRBJ2-7
CDR3nt: TGTGCCAGCAGTGAAGCAGGTCAACTCCCCTACGAGCAGTACTTC
CDR3aa: CASSEAGQLPYEQYF

abundance: -
d_gene: TRBD2
v_gene: TRBV6-5
j_gene: TRBJ2-1
CDR3nt: TGTGCCAGCAGTACTCGGGGGGATGAGCAGTTCTTC
CDR3aa: CASSTRGDEQFF

abundance: -
d_gene: -
v_gene: TRBV6-1
j_gene: TRBJ2-7
CDR3nt: TGTGCCAGCAGTGAGGGACTTGTTTCCTACGAGCAGTACTTC
CDR3aa: CASSEGLVSYEQYF

abundance: few
d_gene: TRBD1
v_gene: TRBV5-1
j_gene: TRBJ1-5
CDR3nt: TGCGCCAGCAGCCGCGTTACAGGGGGTCAGCCCCAGCATTTT
CDR3aa: CASSRVTGGQPQHF

abundance: -
d_gene: TRBD1
v_gene: TRBV29-1
j_gene: TRBJ2-7
CDR3nt: TGCAGCGTATACCGGGACAGCAGTTACGAGCAGTACTTC
CDR3aa: CSVYRDSSYEQYF

abundance: -
d_gene: TRBD1
v_gene: TRBV28
j_gene: TRBJ2-1
CDR3nt: TGTGCCAGCAGTTCACCGACAGGGAACTCCTACAATGAGCAGTTCTTC
CDR3aa: CASSSPTGNSYNEQFF

abundance: few
d_gene: TRBD2
v_gene: TRBV9
j_gene: TRBJ2-2
CDR3nt: TGTGCCAGCAGCCCTCAGGACATCCTAGCGGGGGGGGCACACACCGGGGAGCTGTTTTTT
CDR3aa: CASSPQDILAGGAHTGELFF

abundance: many
d_gene: TRBD1
v_gene: TRBV6-1
j_gene: TRBJ1-4
CDR3nt: TGTGCCAGCAGCCAAACGGGCAGGGACAGTGAAAAACTGTTTTTT
CDR3aa: CASSQTGRDSEKLFF

abundance: many
d_gene: -
v_gene: TRBV27
j_gene: TRBJ1-1
CDR3nt: TGTGCCAGCAGTCCCTCACCGGGTATGAACACTGAAGCTTTCTTT
CDR3aa: CASSPSPGMNTEAFF

abundance: many
d_gene: TRBD1
v_gene: TRBV5-1
j_gene: TRBJ1-5
CDR3nt: TGCGCCAGCAGCACCGGACAGGTCCAGGATGACAATCAGCCCCAGCATTTT
CDR3aa: CASSTGQVQDDNQPQHF

abundance: many
d_gene: -
v_gene: TRBV20-1
j_gene: TRBJ1-5
CDR3nt: TGCAGTGCTAGAGATCAGGCAGCAGGCAATCAGCCCCAGCATTTT
CDR3aa: CSARDQAAGNQPQHF

abundance: -
d_gene: -
v_gene: TRBV3-1
j_gene: TRBJ2-2
CDR3nt: TGTGCCAGCAGCCAATCGACACCACACACCGGGGAGCTGTTTTTT
CDR3aa: CASSQSTPHTGELFF

abundance: -
d_gene: -
v_gene: TRBV5-5
j_gene: TRBJ1-6
CDR3nt: TGTGCCAGCAGCTTGGAGGAGCCCTCCCATTCACCCCTCCACTTT
CDR3aa: CASSLEEPSHSPLHF

abundance: many
d_gene: -
v_gene: TRBV3-1
j_gene: TRBJ1-5
CDR3nt: TGTGCCAGCAGCCAAGACCCTAGCAATCAGCCCCAGCATTTT
CDR3aa: CASSQDPSNQPQHF

abundance: many
d_gene: TRBD2
v_gene: TRBV27
j_gene: TRBJ2-1
CDR3nt: TGTGCCAGCAGTTTCGGTCTAGCGGTCGATGAGCAGTTCTTC
CDR3aa: CASSFGLAVDEQFF

abundance: many
d_gene: -
v_gene: TRBV28
j_gene: TRBJ2-1
CDR3nt: TGTGCCAGCAGAACCGGGGGCAGGGTCAGCTCCTACAATGAGCAGTTCTTC
CDR3aa: CASRTGGRVSSYNEQFF

abundance: -
d_gene: -
v_gene: TRBV29-1
j_gene: TRBJ2-1
CDR3nt: TGCAGCGTTGGTCTAGGTAACTACAATGAGCAGTTCTTC
CDR3aa: CSVGLGNYNEQFF

abundance: few
d_gene: -
v_gene: TRBV5-6
j_gene: TRBJ1-2
CDR3nt: TGTGCCAGCAGCTTGTATATATATGGCTACACCTTC
CDR3aa: CASSLYIYGYTF

abundance: many
d_gene: -
v_gene: TRBV7-2
j_gene: TRBJ2-3
CDR3nt: TGTGCCAGCAGCTTGGAGGCCAGTCTTATTTCCACAGATACGCAGTATTTT
CDR3aa: CASSLEASLISTDTQYF

abundance: few
d_gene: TRBD1
v_gene: TRBV10-3
j_gene: TRBJ2-2
CDR3nt: TGTGCCATCAGAGGGGGCGTAAACACCGGGGAGCTGTTTTTT
CDR3aa: CAIRGGVNTGELFF

abundance: many
d_gene: -
v_gene: TRBV6-1
j_gene: TRBJ1-5
CDR3nt: TGTGCCAGCAGTGACGGTTGGCAGCCCCAGCATTTT
CDR3aa: CASSDGWQPQHF

abundance: many
d_gene: TRBD1
v_gene: TRBV18
j_gene: TRBJ2-3
CDR3nt: TGTGCCAGCTCACCCACTATCGGACAGGGCCCTAGCACAGATACGCAGTATTTT
CDR3aa: CASSPTIGQGPSTDTQYF

abundance: few
d_gene: TRBD2
v_gene: TRBV6-2/TRBV6-3
j_gene: TRBJ2-7
CDR3nt: TGTGCCTGGTGGGGGGGTTTTAACGAGCAGTACTTC
CDR3aa: CAWWGGFNEQYF

abundance: few
d_gene: TRBD2
v_gene: TRBV14
j_gene: TRBJ2-3
CDR3nt: TGTGCCAGCAGCCAAGATGGGGGAGCGGGAGGCACAGATACGCAGTATTTT
CDR3aa: CASSQDGGAGGTDTQYF

abundance: -
d_gene: TRBD1
v_gene: TRBV28
j_gene: TRBJ1-4
CDR3nt: TGTGCCAGCAGTACGCCAGGGGGCACGCGTGAAAAACTGTTTTTT
CDR3aa: CASSTPGGTREKLFF

abundance: few
d_gene: -
v_gene: TRBV5-8
j_gene: TRBJ2-1
CDR3nt: TGTGCCAGCAGGCCCGCGGGGACGGGACCCCTCGGGAGTGAGCAGTTCTTC
CDR3aa: CASRPAGTGPLGSEQFF

abundance: -
d_gene: -
v_gene: TRBV25-1
j_gene: TRBJ2-3
CDR3nt: TGTGCCAGCAGTGAAGGGCTGACTTTCGCAGATACGCAGTATTTT
CDR3aa: CASSEGLTFADTQYF

abundance: many
d_gene: -
v_gene: TRBV5-1
j_gene: TRBJ2-3
CDR3nt: TGCGCCAGCAGCTCTCCGGGCGGTCGAGATACGCAGTATTTT
CDR3aa: CASSSPGGRDTQYF

abundance: -
d_gene: -
v_gene: TRBV4-1
j_gene: TRBJ1-3
CDR3nt: TGCGTCAGCAGCCAAGGGAGGACACTGAGACAGCGGAGCTCTGGAAACACCATATATTTT
CDR3aa: CVSSQGRTLRQRSSGNTIYF

abundance: -
d_gene: -
v_gene: TRBV20-1
j_gene: TRBJ1-1
CDR3nt: TGCAGTGCTAAGAACACAGGGATTGGGACTGAAGCTTTCTTT
CDR3aa: CSAKNTGIGTEAFF

abundance: few
d_gene: TRBD1
v_gene: TRBV6-1
j_gene: TRBJ2-3
CDR3nt: TGTGCCAGCAGTACCACAGGGGGGGATACGCAGTATTTT
CDR3aa: CASSTTGGDTQYF

abundance: many
d_gene: TRBD2
v_gene: TRBV14
j_gene: TRBJ2-1
CDR3nt: TGTGCCAGCAGCCAGGCCACTAGCGGGATCTTGAATGAGCAGTTCTTC
CDR3aa: CASSQATSGILNEQFF

abundance: -
d_gene: -
v_gene: TRBV3-1
j_gene: TRBJ1-1
CDR3nt: TGTGCCAGCAGCCAACGTATAGGGACAAGTAGGGCGAACACTGAAGCTTTCTTT
CDR3aa: CASSQRIGTSRANTEAFF

abundance: many
d_gene: -
v_gene: TRBV30
j_gene: TRBJ2-3
CDR3nt: TGTGCCTGGAGTCTAACAGATACGCAGTATTTT
CDR3aa: CAWSLTDTQYF

abundance: many
d_gene: -
v_gene: TRBV5-1
j_gene: TRBJ2-7
CDR3nt: TGCGCCAGCAGCTTGGAGTCTGGAATCGCCTACGAGCAGTACTTC
CDR3aa: CASSLESGIAYEQYF

abundance: many
d_gene: -
v_gene: TRBV29-1
j_gene: TRBJ2-3
CDR3nt: TGCAGCGTTGGGATGATTAATCGGCCTATGGATACGCAGTATTTT
CDR3aa: CSVGMINRPMDTQYF

abundance: many
d_gene: TRBD2
v_gene: TRBV7-9
j_gene: TRBJ2-3
CDR3nt: TGTGCCAGCAGCCCGCAAGCTAGCGGTTGGGGTACGCAGTATTTT
CDR3aa: CASSPQASGWGTQYF